The present TCR beta chain was sequenced within a study of T-cell reconstitution after alpha-beta-depleted transplantation in children. Unique molecular identifiers were built into the TCRbeta library. One entry per CDR3 protein results from TCRdb running MiXCR on the PCR reads. This table holds about a million distinct CDR3 sequences, roughly 29% found once. General study results and limits: The origin of high day-60 TCRbeta diversity in some patients lay in surviving recipient T cells and thymic progenitors. About two months after transplant, alpha-beta T cells reportedly came from several hundred expanded graft clones. At one year after transplant, newly produced T cells mostly accounted for T-cell counts and diversity.

The CDR3 runs 17 residues. Germline V gene data show CDR1 as SGHRS and CDR2 as YFSETQ. The trim removed 4 bases at V and 6 bases at J, leaving 15 bases unmatched. About this clonotype: Its antigen is currently unknown.

The V and J genes are TRBV5-1 and TRBJ2-1, with 8 bases that match TRBD2. The sequence was obtained from a boy under two years old who had a stem cell transplant for SCID, so the T cells may come from the graft donor. Here the sequenced sample was PBMCs, mostly from graft donor cells, taken 360 days after TCRalphabeta/CD19-depleted stem cell transplant. Here the CDR3 reads CASSESGGGRHFNEQFF. The CDR3 DNA is TGCGCCAGCAGCGAGTCCGGCGGGGGGCGCCACTTCAATGAGCAGTTCTTC.